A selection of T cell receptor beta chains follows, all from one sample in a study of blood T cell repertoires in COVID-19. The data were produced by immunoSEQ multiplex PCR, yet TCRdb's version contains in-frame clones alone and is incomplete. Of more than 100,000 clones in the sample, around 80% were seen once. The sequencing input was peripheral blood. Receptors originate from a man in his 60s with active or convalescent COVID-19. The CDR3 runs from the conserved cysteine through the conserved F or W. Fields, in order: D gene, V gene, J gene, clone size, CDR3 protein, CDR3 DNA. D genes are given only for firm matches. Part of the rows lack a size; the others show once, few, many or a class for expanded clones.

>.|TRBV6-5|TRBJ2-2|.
CASSTRVTGELFF
TGTGCCAGCAGTACTAGAGTCACCGGGGAGCTGTTTTTT
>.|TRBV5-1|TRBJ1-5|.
CASSPSGDNNQPQHF
TGCGCCAGCAGCCCATCAGGGGACAACAATCAGCCCCAGCATTTT
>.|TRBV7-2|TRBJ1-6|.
CASSASGSPLHF
TGTGCCAGCAGCGCATCCGGTTCACCCCTCCACTTT
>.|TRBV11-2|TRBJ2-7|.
CASSLARFEQYF
TGTGCCAGCAGCTTGGCACGTTTCGAGCAGTACTTC
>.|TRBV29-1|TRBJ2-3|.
CSVESREHTDTQYF
TGCAGCGTTGAATCTCGGGAGCACACAGATACGCAGTATTTT
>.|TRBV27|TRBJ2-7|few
CASSFGRDYEQYF
TGTGCCAGCAGTTTCGGGCGGGACTACGAGCAGTACTTC
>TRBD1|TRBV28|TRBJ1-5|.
CASSLLTGGIQPQHF
TGTGCCAGCAGTTTATTGACAGGGGGCATTCAGCCCCAGCATTTT
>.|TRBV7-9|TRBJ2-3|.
CASSFANSDTQYF
TGTGCCAGCAGCTTCGCGAACTCAGATACGCAGTATTTT
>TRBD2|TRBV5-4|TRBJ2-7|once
CASSLAGVSYEQYF
TGTGCCAGCAGCTTAGCGGGAGTTTCCTACGAGCAGTACTTC
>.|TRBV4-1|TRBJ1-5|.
CASSQLERGNQPQHF
TGCGCCAGCAGCCAACTTGAGCGCGGCAATCAGCCCCAGCATTTT
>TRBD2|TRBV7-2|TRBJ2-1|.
CASSKAGGSYNEQFF
TGTGCCAGCAGCAAAGCGGGAGGTTCCTACAATGAGCAGTTCTTC
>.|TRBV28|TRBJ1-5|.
CASSLAGGHQPQHF
TGTGCCAGCAGTTTGGCCGGGGGGCATCAGCCCCAGCATTTT
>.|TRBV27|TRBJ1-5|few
CASSTTGAVQPQHF
TGTGCCAGCAGCACGACAGGCGCCGTTCAGCCCCAGCATTTT
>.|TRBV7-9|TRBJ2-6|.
CASSSSESGANVLTF
TGTGCCAGCAGCTCCTCAGAATCGGGGGCCAACGTCCTGACTTTC
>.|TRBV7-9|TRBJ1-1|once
CASSLRTQNTEAFF
TGTGCCAGCAGCTTACGTACACAGAACACTGAAGCTTTCTTT
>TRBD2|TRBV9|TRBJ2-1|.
CASSVAGGIYNEQFF
TGTGCCAGCAGCGTAGCGGGGGGTATCTACAATGAGCAGTTCTTC
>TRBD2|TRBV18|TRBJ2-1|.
CASSPVAGAYNEQFF
TGTGCCAGCTCACCGGTAGCGGGAGCCTACAATGAGCAGTTCTTC
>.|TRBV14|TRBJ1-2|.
CASSQQGGGYTF
TGTGCCAGCAGCCAGCAGGGCGGCGGCTACACCTTC
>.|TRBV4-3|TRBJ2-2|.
CASSQDPAATGELFF
TGCGCCAGCAGCCAAGATCCGGCGGCCACCGGGGAGCTGTTTTTT
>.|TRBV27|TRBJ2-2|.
CASSLRLAWAGELFF
TGTGCCAGCAGTTTGCGCCTAGCATGGGCCGGGGAGCTGTTTTTT
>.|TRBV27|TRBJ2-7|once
CASSPRTEPYEQYF
TGTGCCAGCAGTCCCCGGACAGAGCCCTACGAGCAGTACTTC
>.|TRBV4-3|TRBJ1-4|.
CASSQVGDIREKLFF
TGCGCCAGCAGCCAAGTCGGGGACATTCGGGAAAAACTGTTTTTT
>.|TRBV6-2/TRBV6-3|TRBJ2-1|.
CASSARTEQFF
TGTGCCAGCAGTGCTAGAACCGAGCAGTTCTTC
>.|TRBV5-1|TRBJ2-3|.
CASSLTGFDGDTQYF
TGCGCCAGCAGCTTGACAGGGTTCGATGGGGATACGCAGTATTTT
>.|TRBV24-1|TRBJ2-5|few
CATSDSDILETQYF
TGTGCCACCAGTGATTCAGACATATTAGAGACCCAGTACTTC
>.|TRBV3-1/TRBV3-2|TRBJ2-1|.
CASSGPEMGDFEQFF
TGTGCCAGCAGCGGCCCGGAAATGGGAGATTTTGAGCAGTTCTTC
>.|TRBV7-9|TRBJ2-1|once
CASSNNRDYNEQFF
TGTGCCAGCAGCAACAACAGGGATTACAATGAGCAGTTCTTC
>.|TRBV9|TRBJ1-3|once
CASSVDPNRSGNTIYF
TGTGCCAGCAGCGTAGACCCCAACAGGTCTGGAAACACCATATATTTT
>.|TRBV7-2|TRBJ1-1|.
CASSLRGAMNTEAFF
TGTGCCAGCAGCTTACGGGGGGCCATGAACACTGAAGCTTTCTTT
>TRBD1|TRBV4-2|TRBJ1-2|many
CASSQEEGAGYGYTF
TGTGCCAGCAGCCAAGAGGAGGGGGCGGGGTATGGCTACACCTTC
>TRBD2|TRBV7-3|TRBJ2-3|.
CASSTGTSADTQYF
TGTGCCAGCAGCACCGGGACTAGCGCAGATACGCAGTATTTT
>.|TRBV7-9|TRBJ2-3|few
CASNWGASTDTQYF
TGTGCCAGCAATTGGGGCGCGAGCACAGATACGCAGTATTTT
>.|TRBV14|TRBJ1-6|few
CASSLPNSPLHF
TGTGCCAGCAGTCTCCCTAATTCACCCCTCCACTTT
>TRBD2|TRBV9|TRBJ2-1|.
CASSPSGGRYNEQFF
TGTGCCAGCAGCCCCTCGGGAGGACGCTACAATGAGCAGTTCTTC
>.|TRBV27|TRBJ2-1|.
CASSFGGGTNNEQFF
TGTGCCAGCAGTTTTGGGGGGGGGACAAACAATGAGCAGTTCTTC
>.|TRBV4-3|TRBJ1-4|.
CASSQVPLNEKLFF
TGCGCCAGCAGCCAAGTTCCCCTTAATGAAAAACTGTTTTTT
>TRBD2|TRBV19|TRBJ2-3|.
CASTPRAGAGTDTQYF
TGTGCCAGTACCCCACGGGCGGGAGCGGGCACAGATACGCAGTATTTT
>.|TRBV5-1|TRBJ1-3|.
CASSFQGLSGNTIYF
TGCGCCAGCAGCTTTCAGGGACTCTCTGGAAACACCATATATTTT
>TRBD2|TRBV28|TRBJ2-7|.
CASNREDYEQYF
TGTGCCAGCAACCGGGAGGACTACGAGCAGTACTTC
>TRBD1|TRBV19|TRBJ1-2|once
CASSLDRVDGYTF
TGTGCCAGTAGTTTGGACAGGGTAGACGGCTACACCTTC
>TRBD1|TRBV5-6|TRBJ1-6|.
CASSQGQGNNSPLHF
TGTGCCAGCAGCCAGGGACAGGGGAATAATTCACCCCTCCACTTT
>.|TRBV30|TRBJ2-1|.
CAWSFTHNEQFF
TGTGCCTGGAGTTTTACACACAATGAGCAGTTCTTC
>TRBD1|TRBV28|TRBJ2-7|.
CASRARTGGVYEQYF
TGTGCCAGCAGAGCCCGGACAGGGGGCGTCTACGAGCAGTACTTC
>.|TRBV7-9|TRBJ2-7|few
CASSVGHTYEQYF
TGTGCCAGCAGCGTAGGACACACCTACGAGCAGTACTTC
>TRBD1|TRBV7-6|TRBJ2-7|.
CASSLGSGGRGYYEQYF
TGTGCCAGCAGCTTAGGGTCAGGGGGCCGGGGATACTACGAGCAGTACTTC
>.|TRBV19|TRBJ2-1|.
CASSILTGDPYNEQFF
TGTGCCAGTAGTATTCTGACAGGCGACCCATACAATGAGCAGTTCTTC
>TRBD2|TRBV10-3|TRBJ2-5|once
CAISPSGDDQETQYF
TGTGCCATCAGTCCCAGCGGGGACGACCAAGAGACCCAGTACTTC
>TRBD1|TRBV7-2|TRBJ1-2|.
CASSFIRGRGYTF
TGTGCCAGCAGCTTCATAAGGGGGCGAGGCTACACCTTC
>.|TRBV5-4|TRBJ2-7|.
CASSFLGREYEQYF
TGTGCCAGCAGCTTCCTGGGGCGGGAATACGAGCAGTACTTC
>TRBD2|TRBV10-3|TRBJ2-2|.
CAIAGLEKAGELFF
TGTGCCATAGCCGGACTAGAGAAGGCCGGGGAGCTGTTTTTT
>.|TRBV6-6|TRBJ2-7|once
CASSYSGQGTEQYF
TGTGCCAGCAGTTACTCCGGGCAGGGTACCGAGCAGTACTTC
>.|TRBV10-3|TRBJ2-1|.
CAIARRNDNEQFF
TGTGCCATCGCGAGGCGAAATGACAATGAGCAGTTCTTC
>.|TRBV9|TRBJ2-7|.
CASSVGLETSEQYF
TGTGCCAGCAGCGTAGGACTAGAAACTTCCGAGCAGTACTTC
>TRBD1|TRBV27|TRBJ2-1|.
CASSLRGTGTLEFF
TGTGCCAGCAGTTTACGCGGGACAGGAACTCTGGAGTTCTTC